What follows are 28 T cell receptor beta chains derived from one specimen sequenced in a study. Via MiXCR, TCRdb re-called the RT-PCR reads, giving one row per CDR3 protein. The sample comprises almost 700,000 distinct CDR3 sequences, approximately 14% of which are singletons, and 3.6% rests with the top ten. The sequencing sample was made of memory CD4+ T cells from blood. The receptors shown here come from a female donor in good health, serving as a healthy control.

This clonotype was seen repeatedly, ten times or more. This rearrangement joins TRBV3-1 to TRBJ2-7; 8 bases line up with TRBD1. Trimming cost V 4 bases and J 7 bases; bases outside gene matches: 6. CDR3 length: 13 residues. Germline assignment: CDR1 LGHDT and CDR2 YNNKEL (reference sequence). DNA for the CDR3: TGTGCCAGCAGCCCAACGACAGGGGTTGAGCAGTACTTC. Translated, it gives CASSPTTGVEQYF.

About this clonotype itself: A read error may be the cause here, since a much bigger clone is one base away. The V gene is TRBV5-5, the J gene TRBJ2-3, with TRBD2 matching over 11 bases. Trimming took 3 bases from V and 3 from J; bases not matched to a gene: 6. The CDR3 is 16 amino acids. Germline lookup yields CDR1 SGHKS and CDR2 YYEKEE (reference sequence). The CDR3 loop is CASSSIIAGGTDTQYF. The CDR3, as DNA: TGTGCCAGCAGCTCGATCATAGCGGGAGGGACAGATACGCAGTATTTT.

This clonotype has ten or more counts. V and J are TRBV6-2 or TRBV6-3 and TRBJ1-5; a possible D gene is TRBD1 (6 bases). Trimming cost V 2 bases and J 5 bases, with 19 bases left between them. The germline V gene encodes CDR1 MNHEY and CDR2 SVGEGT. The CDR3 contains 17 residues. CDR3 nucleotides: TGTGCCAGCAGTTACCTCCTTAAAGGACAGAGGGATCAGCCCCAGCATTTT. It encodes CASSYLLKGQRDQPQHF.

This clonotype was recorded at least ten times. The chain uses TRBV3-1 and TRBJ2-1, with 7 positions matching TRBD2. V shed 3 bases and J 8 bases; nucleotides not matched to a gene: 10. CDR1 is LGHDT and CDR2 is YNNKEL in the germline V gene (reference sequence). The CDR3 has 15 amino acids. As DNA, the CDR3 is TGTGCCAGCAGCCAGACGGCGGGAGTCCCGGATGAGCAGTTCTTC. Residues: CASSQTAGVPDEQFF.

This clonotype was picked up many times. The CDR3 bases are TGTGCCACCCAAACAGGGTACCAAGAGACCCAGTACTTC. Residues: CATQTGYQETQYF. The chain recombines TRBV15 with TRBJ2-5; weak D call: TRBD1 (6 bases). The CDR3 is 13 amino acids. With 8 bases removed from V and 0 bases from J, the gap between germline ends came to 10 bases. Germline assignment: CDR1 LNHNV and CDR2 YYDKDF (reference sequence).

This clonotype was counted many times. V is TRBV29-1 and J is TRBJ1-4; D may be TRBD1 (6 bases). CDR1 is SQVTM, CDR2 ANQGSEA, per germline. V lost 1 base and J lost 7, with 7 bases in between. This CDR3 has 12 amino acids. CDR3 sequence reads: CSVEGGPEKLFF. The CDR3 coding sequence is TGCAGCGTTGAAGGGGGGCCTGAAAAACTGTTTTTT.

The chain uses TRBV28 and TRBJ2-1, with a weak D call TRBD1 (6 bases). The germline V gene has CDR1 MDHEN and CDR2 SYDVKM. This CDR3 region has 16 residues. The V and J ends lost 2 bases and 1 base respectively, with 12 bases between them. The CDR3 reads CASSLVQGTSYNEQFF. The DNA of the CDR3 is TGTGCCAGCAGTTTAGTTCAGGGGACGTCCTACAATGAGCAGTTCTTC.

This clonotype was counted only a few times. The chain is built from TRBV3-1 and TRBJ1-5, with 7 bases lining up with TRBD1. Germline V gene lookup returns CDR1 LGHDT and CDR2 YNNKEL (reference sequence). Germline trimming cut 2 bases from V and 1 base from J; bases unmatched to any gene: 2. The CDR3 loop spans 15 amino acids. The CDR3 here is CASSQMTGSNQPQHF. The CDR3 bases are TGTGCCAGCAGCCAAATGACAGGGAGCAATCAGCCCCAGCATTTT.

This clonotype was detected a few times. The chain combines TRBV20-1 with TRBJ1-1; 10 positions agree with TRBD1. The CDR3 consists of 14 residues. Per the germline V gene, CDR1 is DFQATT and CDR2 is SNEGSKA (reference sequence). V was clipped by 3 bases and J by 4 bases; unmatched bases: 5. The CDR3 nucleotides read TGCAGTGCTAGGACGGGACAGGGGATCACTGAAGCTTTCTTT. Translating gives CSARTGQGITEAFF.

This clonotype was counted ten times or more. This sequence joins TRBV6-1 and TRBJ1-1; D not resolved. The V and J ends lost 6 bases and 3 bases respectively, with 11 bases between them. This CDR3 contains 13 residues. The V gene's germline CDR1 is MNHNS and CDR2 SASEGT. The CDR3 is CASSPVVDTEAFF. As DNA, the CDR3 is TGTGCCAGCAGCCCCGTCGTAGACACTGAAGCTTTCTTT.

The table lists this clonotype with a few counts. The chain employs TRBV3-1 and TRBJ2-1; the D gene is possibly TRBD2 (6 bases). Trimming removed 4 bases from V and 0 bases from J, with 10 bases in between. This CDR3 has 15 amino acids. Germline loops: CDR1 LGHDT, CDR2 YNNKEL (reference sequence). The CDR3, as DNA: TGTGCCAGCAGCCCTCAACTAGCCTCCTACAATGAGCAGTTCTTC. Its translation is CASSPQLASYNEQFF.

CDR3 sequence (DNA): TGTGCCAGCAGTCCCTCGGGCCCTTCAGAGACCCAGTACTTC. It codes for CASSPSGPSETQYF. The chain recombines TRBV12-3 or TRBV12-4 with TRBJ2-5; D remains ambiguous. The CDR3 runs 14 residues. Trimming removed 5 bases at V and 4 bases at J, with 14 bases between.

The V and J genes are TRBV20-1 and TRBJ1-5, with D perhaps TRBD1 (5 bases). The CDR3 is 13 amino acids. Germline CDR1 reads DFQATT; CDR2 reads SNEGSKA (reference sequence). Trimming cost V 5 bases and J 5 bases, with 13 bases left between them. The DNA for the CDR3 is TGCAGTGCTCCAAGGGGTTTCGATCAGCCCCAGCATTTT. Amino acids: CSAPRGFDQPQHF.

V and J are TRBV6-1 and TRBJ2-1; D unresolved. The CDR3 contains 13 residues. The V end lost 6 bases, the J end lost 6 bases, and 12 bases lay between the germline ends. Germline V lookup: CDR1 MNHNS, CDR2 SASEGT. The CDR3 loop reads CASSSTLSNEQFF. The CDR3 coding sequence is TGTGCCAGCAGCTCAACATTGTCCAATGAGCAGTTCTTC.

The CDR3 is CASSVHRGTGEQFF. CDR3 nucleotides: TGTGCCAGCAGCGTCCACAGGGGGACGGGTGAGCAGTTCTTC. The chain joins TRBV9 to TRBJ2-1, with 8 bases lining up with TRBD1. The CDR3 is made up of 14 amino acids. The V gene end was trimmed by 2 bases and the J gene end by 9 bases; junction bases not matched to a gene: 7. Germline V gene sequence: CDR1 SGDLS, CDR2 YYNGEE.

This rearrangement joins TRBV6-2 or TRBV6-3 to TRBJ2-3; no clear D gene. Trimming removed 8 bases from V and 6 bases from J, with 18 bases in between. Germline lookup yields CDR1 MNHEY and CDR2 SVGEGT. This CDR3 has 14 amino acids. DNA of the CDR3: TGTGCCAGCTCCTCGGGCTATCTACGGGATACGCAGTATTTT. It translates to CASSSGYLRDTQYF.

There are many counts of this clonotype. The chain recombines TRBV20-1 with TRBJ2-7; a weak D match, TRBD1 (6 bases). V was trimmed by 6 bases and J by 5 bases, leaving 11 bases between them. Looked up from germline, CDR1 is DFQATT and CDR2 is SNEGSKA (reference sequence). The CDR3 extends over 11 amino acids. This chain's CDR3 is CSAAQGDEQYF. The CDR3 nucleotides are TGCAGTGCGGCACAGGGTGACGAGCAGTACTTC.

This clonotype occurred many times. The rearrangement joins TRBV7-2 to TRBJ1-2; 7 bases map to TRBD1. Germline V CDR1 and CDR2: SGHTA, FQGNSA. The CDR3 consists of 13 residues. V trimming: 5 bases; J trimming: 14 bases; junction bases outside the gene matches: 14. The CDR3 coding sequence is TGTGCCAGCAGCCCCCCGGGACAGCCCCCGGTTACCTTC. It translates to CASSPPGQPPVTF.

The table lists this clonotype with a few counts. This chain connects TRBV6-2 or TRBV6-3 to TRBJ2-7; tentative D call: TRBD2 (5 bases). The germline V gene has CDR1 MNHEY and CDR2 SVGEGT. The length of the CDR3 is 15 residues. Trimming removed 0 bases at V and 4 bases at J, with 13 bases between. In DNA, the CDR3 is TGTGCCAGCAGTTACTCGCCACTCGGGGATTACGAGCAGTACTTC. Residues: CASSYSPLGDYEQYF.

At least ten counts were recorded for this clonotype. This chain joins TRBV12-3 or TRBV12-4 and TRBJ2-1, with 8 bases identical to TRBD1. V dropped 3 bases and J dropped 5; count of bases not matched to a gene: 6. This CDR3 has 15 residues. The CDR3 here is CASSLAQGADNEQFF. The CDR3 bases are TGTGCCAGCAGTTTGGCTCAGGGGGCCGACAATGAGCAGTTCTTC.

This clonotype was picked up many times. This sequence joins TRBV10-3 and TRBJ2-5; maybe TRBD1 (6 bases). From germline, CDR1 is ENHRY and CDR2 SYGVKD. This CDR3 comprises 14 residues. Trimming removed 4 bases from V and 2 bases from J, with 11 bases in between. The CDR3 spells CAISVGASQETQYF. The DNA for the CDR3 is TGTGCCATCAGTGTGGGGGCCAGTCAAGAGACCCAGTACTTC.

This clonotype was found many times. This chain links TRBV5-1 with TRBJ2-1, with 9 bases lining up with TRBD2. This CDR3 contains 15 residues. The V gene end was trimmed by 4 bases and the J gene end by 4 bases; junction bases not matched to a gene: 6. Germline V CDR1 and CDR2: SGHRS, YFSETQ. The CDR3 spells CASSVTSGPYNEQFF. Here the CDR3 DNA reads TGCGCCAGCAGCGTAACTAGCGGGCCGTACAATGAGCAGTTCTTC.

This clonotype was seen a few times. The V call is TRBV5-4, the J call TRBJ2-2; perhaps D is TRBD1 or TRBD2 (5 bases each). The CDR3 covers 16 residues. V was pared by 0 bases and J by 3 bases, with 12 bases between. CDR1 and CDR2 from the germline V gene are SGHNT and YYREEE (reference sequence). The CDR3 spells CASSLARDVYTGELFF. In DNA form, the CDR3 reads TGTGCCAGCAGCTTGGCACGGGACGTCTACACCGGGGAGCTGTTTTTT. Combining the CDR3 with reference TRBV5-4 and TRBJ2-2 gives the whole variable domain ETGVTQSPTHLIKTRGQQVTLRCSSQSGHNTVSWYQQALGQGPQFIFQYYREEENGRGNFPPRFSGLQFPNYSSELNVNALELDDSALYLCASSLARDVYTGELFFGEGSRLTVL.

The chain recombines TRBV28 with TRBJ2-7, with 7 positions matching TRBD2. CDR1 MDHEN and CDR2 SYDVKM come from the germline V gene. V dropped 6 bases and J dropped 1; count of bases not matched to a gene: 12. The CDR3 is made up of 16 amino acids. The DNA for the CDR3 is TGTGCCAGCAGGGGGGGGGGATTTCCTCGTTCCTACGAGCAGTACTTC. Amino acid sequence: CASRGGGFPRSYEQYF.

The chain joins TRBV15 to TRBJ2-1; 10 bases map to TRBD2. J lost 8 bases, V lost 0 bases, and 10 bases had no gene match. CDR1 and CDR2 (germline): LNHNV, YYDKDF (reference sequence). The length of the CDR3 is 17 residues. Here the CDR3 reads CATSRDRASGRKDEQFF. The CDR3 region has the DNA TGTGCCACCAGCAGAGATCGGGCTAGCGGGAGAAAGGATGAGCAGTTCTTC.

There are many counts of this clonotype. This chain links TRBV20-1 with TRBJ2-7, with TRBD2 matching over 8 bases. Germline CDR1 reads DFQATT; CDR2 reads SNEGSKA (reference sequence). There are 12 residues in the CDR3. Unmatched junction bases numbered 4, after V lost 6 bases and J lost 3 bases. CDR3 DNA sequence: TGCAGTGCCCTGCGGGGGGACTACGAGCAGTACTTC. This codes for CSALRGDYEQYF.

This clonotype was observed a few times. CDR3 bases: TGTGCCAGCAGCGACCGTTACTATGGCTACACCTTC. This translates into CASSDRYYGYTF. This chain uses TRBV9 with TRBJ1-2; D not certain. Trimming shortened V by 3 bases and J by 3 bases, and 6 bases separated the two germline ends. CDR3 length equals 12 residues. CDR1 and CDR2 from the germline V gene are SGDLS and YYNGEE.

This clonotype came up many times. The chain joins TRBV3-1 to TRBJ2-2; D perhaps matches TRBD2 (5 bases). Trimming shortened V by 0 bases and J by 0 bases, and 8 bases separated the two germline ends. Germline lookup yields CDR1 LGHDT and CDR2 YNNKEL (reference sequence). The CDR3 is 16 residues long. CDR3 in amino acids: CASSQEGGSNTGELFF. The CDR3 DNA sequence: TGTGCCAGCAGCCAAGAAGGCGGGTCGAACACCGGGGAGCTGTTTTTT.